Listed below are T cell receptor beta chains from one sample, sequenced in a study of blood T cell repertoires in COVID-19. Repertoires were generated with immunoSEQ multiplex PCR, while TCRdb's copy carries only in-frame clones and drops some. The data contain around 310,000 clones, under 90% of them singletons. Sequences were obtained from PBMCs or T cells enriched from blood (not recorded which). These receptors all come from a woman in her 30s who had recovered from COVID-19. Each CDR3 is given with its conserved first and last residue. A D gene is named only where the DNA matches it firmly. Where a row states a size, it is once, few, many or the class of an expanded clone; other rows omit it.

clone_size: NA; d_call: NA; j_call: TRBJ2-2; v_call: TRBV6-5; cdr3_nt: TGTGCCAGCAGTGACTCATTGGGCGCGGGGGAGCTGTTTTTT; cdr3_aa: CASSDSLGAGELFF
clone_size: NA; d_call: TRBD1; j_call: TRBJ1-3; v_call: TRBV10-3; cdr3_nt: TGTGCCATCAGTCTACTTGGGACAGGGGCTGATTTCTCTGGAAACACCATATATTTT; cdr3_aa: CAISLLGTGADFSGNTIYF
clone_size: NA; d_call: TRBD1; j_call: TRBJ2-7; v_call: TRBV13; cdr3_nt: TGTGCCAGCAGCTTCTCCGCAACAGGGGATCAGTACTTC; cdr3_aa: CASSFSATGDQYF
clone_size: NA; d_call: NA; j_call: TRBJ2-7; v_call: TRBV28; cdr3_nt: TGTGCCAGCAGCTACGACCCAGGCTCCTACGAGCAGTACTTC; cdr3_aa: CASSYDPGSYEQYF
clone_size: NA; d_call: TRBD2; j_call: TRBJ2-1; v_call: TRBV13; cdr3_nt: TGTGCCAGCAGCCGGACTAGCGGGCCAAACTCCTACAATGAGCAGTTCTTC; cdr3_aa: CASSRTSGPNSYNEQFF
clone_size: NA; d_call: TRBD2; j_call: TRBJ2-1; v_call: TRBV11-2; cdr3_nt: TGTGCCAGCAGCTATGGACTAGCGGGAGACGATGAGCAGTTCTTC; cdr3_aa: CASSYGLAGDDEQFF
clone_size: NA; d_call: TRBD2; j_call: TRBJ2-1; v_call: TRBV11-1; cdr3_nt: TGTGCCAGCAGCTTTGTTACTAGCGGCTACAATGAGCAGTTCTTC; cdr3_aa: CASSFVTSGYNEQFF
clone_size: NA; d_call: NA; j_call: TRBJ1-4; v_call: TRBV5-1; cdr3_nt: TGCGCCAGAGACGGGACTCGAAATGAAAAACTGTTTTTT; cdr3_aa: CARDGTRNEKLFF
clone_size: NA; d_call: NA; j_call: TRBJ1-4; v_call: TRBV7-2; cdr3_nt: TGTGCCAGCAGTCTCCCCGGGGGAGAAAAACTGTTTTTT; cdr3_aa: CASSLPGGEKLFF
clone_size: once; d_call: NA; j_call: TRBJ2-3; v_call: TRBV7-3; cdr3_nt: TGTGCCAGCAGCTTCCGGGGGTTACTCACAGATACGCAGTATTTT; cdr3_aa: CASSFRGLLTDTQYF
clone_size: once; d_call: NA; j_call: TRBJ2-7; v_call: TRBV10-3; cdr3_nt: TGTGCCATCAGTACTGGACGGGGCGAGCAGTACTTC; cdr3_aa: CAISTGRGEQYF
clone_size: NA; d_call: NA; j_call: TRBJ2-2; v_call: TRBV15; cdr3_nt: TGTGCCACCAGCAGAGATGCCACGGGGGTCGGGACCGGGGAGCTGTTTTTT; cdr3_aa: CATSRDATGVGTGELFF
clone_size: NA; d_call: TRBD2; j_call: TRBJ2-1; v_call: TRBV4-3; cdr3_nt: TGCGCCAGCACTCCCTCTTGGGGGAGGGCCGTTAATGAGCAGTTCTTC; cdr3_aa: CASTPSWGRAVNEQFF
clone_size: NA; d_call: NA; j_call: TRBJ2-3; v_call: TRBV24-1; cdr3_nt: TGTGCCACCAGTGATCCCGGGTCACCCCTGGGAGATACGCAGTATTTT; cdr3_aa: CATSDPGSPLGDTQYF
clone_size: NA; d_call: NA; j_call: TRBJ2-4; v_call: TRBV29-1; cdr3_nt: TGCAGCGTTGAAGATCGGGAACTAGCCAAAAACATTCAGTACTTC; cdr3_aa: CSVEDRELAKNIQYF
clone_size: NA; d_call: NA; j_call: TRBJ2-3; v_call: TRBV10-3; cdr3_nt: TGTGCCACAGGGGGGCGACCTAGCACAGATACGCAGTATTTT; cdr3_aa: CATGGRPSTDTQYF
clone_size: many; d_call: NA; j_call: TRBJ2-2; v_call: TRBV1; cdr3_nt: TGCACCAGGATACGACTAGCGGGAGAACCCGGGGAGCTGTTTTTT; cdr3_aa: CTRIRLAGEPGELFF
clone_size: once; d_call: NA; j_call: TRBJ2-7; v_call: TRBV6-5; cdr3_nt: TGTGCCAGCAGTTACTCAGTCACAGGTATCTACGAGCAGTACTTC; cdr3_aa: CASSYSVTGIYEQYF
clone_size: NA; d_call: TRBD1; j_call: TRBJ1-4; v_call: TRBV5-5; cdr3_nt: TGTGCCAGCAGCTTGGGGGGACAGGGTAATGAAAAACTGTTTTTT; cdr3_aa: CASSLGGQGNEKLFF
clone_size: NA; d_call: TRBD1; j_call: TRBJ1-1; v_call: TRBV12-3/TRBV12-4; cdr3_nt: TGTGCCAGCAGTTCAGGACAGGGGACTGAAGCTTTCTTT; cdr3_aa: CASSSGQGTEAFF
clone_size: NA; d_call: TRBD2; j_call: TRBJ2-1; v_call: TRBV11-3; cdr3_nt: TGTGCCAGCAGCCGAACACTAGCGGGGGGGAACAATGAGCAGTTCTTC; cdr3_aa: CASSRTLAGGNNEQFF
clone_size: NA; d_call: NA; j_call: TRBJ1-4; v_call: TRBV10-3; cdr3_nt: TGTGCCATCAGGCGGGACGGTAATGAAAAACTGTTTTTT; cdr3_aa: CAIRRDGNEKLFF
clone_size: NA; d_call: NA; j_call: TRBJ2-2; v_call: TRBV5-1; cdr3_nt: TGCGCCAGCAGCTTGGCCAGGACAGATATCACCGGGGAGCTGTTTTTT; cdr3_aa: CASSLARTDITGELFF
clone_size: NA; d_call: TRBD1; j_call: TRBJ1-5; v_call: TRBV18; cdr3_nt: TGTGCCAGCTCACCCGGACAGGGTGGAAATCAGCCCCAGCATTTT; cdr3_aa: CASSPGQGGNQPQHF
clone_size: once; d_call: NA; j_call: TRBJ2-4; v_call: TRBV28; cdr3_nt: TGTGCCAGCAAGGGGGTTTTGATAAACATTCAGTACTTC; cdr3_aa: CASKGVLINIQYF
clone_size: NA; d_call: NA; j_call: TRBJ2-7; v_call: TRBV4-1; cdr3_nt: TGCGCCAGCAGCACATTGACAGAGCCCTACGAGCAGTACTTC; cdr3_aa: CASSTLTEPYEQYF
clone_size: NA; d_call: TRBD2; j_call: TRBJ2-1; v_call: TRBV27; cdr3_nt: TGTGCCAGCAGTTTATTGGGACTAGCGGAGCTACAGTTCTTC; cdr3_aa: CASSLLGLAELQFF
clone_size: NA; d_call: TRBD2; j_call: TRBJ2-1; v_call: TRBV5-6; cdr3_nt: TGTGCCAGCAGCCTGTTACTAGCGGGGAGCTCCTACAATGAGCAGTTCTTC; cdr3_aa: CASSLLLAGSSYNEQFF
clone_size: NA; d_call: TRBD1; j_call: TRBJ1-2; v_call: TRBV3-1/TRBV3-2; cdr3_nt: TGTGCCAGCAGCCTTTCCAGGGGGTCTTATGGCTACACCTTC; cdr3_aa: CASSLSRGSYGYTF
clone_size: NA; d_call: NA; j_call: TRBJ1-6; v_call: TRBV27; cdr3_nt: TGTGCCAGCAGTTTATCCGTCCAGGTGGAATCACCCCTCCACTTT; cdr3_aa: CASSLSVQVESPLHF
clone_size: NA; d_call: NA; j_call: TRBJ1-2; v_call: TRBV7-9; cdr3_nt: TGTGCCAGCAGCCGTGACACACTTTATACCTATGGCTACACCTTC; cdr3_aa: CASSRDTLYTYGYTF
clone_size: NA; d_call: TRBD1; j_call: TRBJ1-5; v_call: TRBV9; cdr3_nt: TGTGCCAGCAGCTCCGGGACAGCGAACAATCAGCCCCAGCATTTT; cdr3_aa: CASSSGTANNQPQHF
clone_size: NA; d_call: NA; j_call: TRBJ2-7; v_call: TRBV7-2; cdr3_nt: TGTGCCAGCAGCTTAGTAGGGGGGGCCTCCTACGAGCAGTACTTC; cdr3_aa: CASSLVGGASYEQYF
clone_size: NA; d_call: TRBD2; j_call: TRBJ2-3; v_call: TRBV10-2; cdr3_nt: TGCGCCACGGACGGGCGGGAGGGTATATATACGCAGTATTTT; cdr3_aa: CATDGREGIYTQYF
clone_size: NA; d_call: TRBD2; j_call: TRBJ2-3; v_call: TRBV10-3; cdr3_nt: TGTGCCATCAGTGGACGGAGCGGGAGGGCCCTGTCGCGCACAGATACGCAGTATTTT; cdr3_aa: CAISGRSGRALSRTDTQYF
clone_size: NA; d_call: NA; j_call: TRBJ1-2; v_call: TRBV18; cdr3_nt: TGTGCCAGCTCACCATCGACAGGAGATTTCTATGGCTACACCTTC; cdr3_aa: CASSPSTGDFYGYTF
clone_size: NA; d_call: NA; j_call: TRBJ2-1; v_call: TRBV30; cdr3_nt: TGTGCCTGGAGGTCCCAGGCAGGAGGGTTCTTGGAGCAGTTCTTC; cdr3_aa: CAWRSQAGGFLEQFF
clone_size: NA; d_call: NA; j_call: TRBJ2-1; v_call: TRBV6-5; cdr3_nt: TGTGCCAGCAGCGCAAGCGGGCGGCAGAACAATGAGCAGTTCTTC; cdr3_aa: CASSASGRQNNEQFF
clone_size: NA; d_call: TRBD2; j_call: TRBJ2-3; v_call: TRBV6-5; cdr3_nt: TGTGCCAGCACCCCCGGGCGGGAGGGCCATGATACGCAGTATTTT; cdr3_aa: CASTPGREGHDTQYF
clone_size: NA; d_call: TRBD1; j_call: TRBJ2-3; v_call: TRBV7-9; cdr3_nt: TGTGCCAGCAGCTTCGGACAGGGGGCAGGAGATACGCAGTATTTT; cdr3_aa: CASSFGQGAGDTQYF
clone_size: NA; d_call: NA; j_call: TRBJ1-1; v_call: TRBV30; cdr3_nt: TGTGCCTGGAGTGTGGGAGGGGGGACTGAAGCTTTCTTT; cdr3_aa: CAWSVGGGTEAFF
clone_size: NA; d_call: NA; j_call: TRBJ2-1; v_call: TRBV19; cdr3_nt: TGTGCCAGTAGTATAGTGGCAGGGGTGAATGAGCAGTTCTTC; cdr3_aa: CASSIVAGVNEQFF
clone_size: NA; d_call: TRBD2; j_call: TRBJ2-7; v_call: TRBV19; cdr3_nt: TGTGCCAGTAGTAGAAACATACTAGCGGGAGTGGTCCACGAGCAGTACTTC; cdr3_aa: CASSRNILAGVVHEQYF
clone_size: NA; d_call: TRBD1; j_call: TRBJ1-3; v_call: TRBV9; cdr3_nt: TGTGCCAGCAGCGCGGCGAGGGGGCCTGAGGCCACCATATATTTT; cdr3_aa: CASSAARGPEATIYF
clone_size: NA; d_call: TRBD1; j_call: TRBJ2-1; v_call: TRBV18; cdr3_nt: TGTGCCAGCTCACTATCTTCGGACAGGGGATCCTACAATGAGCAGTTCTTC; cdr3_aa: CASSLSSDRGSYNEQFF
clone_size: NA; d_call: TRBD1; j_call: TRBJ1-4; v_call: TRBV28; cdr3_nt: TGTGCCAGCAGACCAGGGACAGCTTATGAAAAACTGTTTTTT; cdr3_aa: CASRPGTAYEKLFF
clone_size: NA; d_call: NA; j_call: TRBJ1-6; v_call: TRBV6-5; cdr3_nt: TGTGCCAGCAGCAATTATAATTCACCCCTCCACTTT; cdr3_aa: CASSNYNSPLHF
clone_size: NA; d_call: NA; j_call: TRBJ2-3; v_call: TRBV7-9; cdr3_nt: TGTGCCAGCAGCCTCGCGGGACAGTGGTCAGATACGCAGTATTTT; cdr3_aa: CASSLAGQWSDTQYF
clone_size: NA; d_call: NA; j_call: TRBJ1-3; v_call: TRBV5-4; cdr3_nt: TGTGCCAGCAGCTTGGGCAGACAGCAACACTCTGGAAACACCATATATTTT; cdr3_aa: CASSLGRQQHSGNTIYF
clone_size: NA; d_call: NA; j_call: TRBJ1-5; v_call: TRBV6-5; cdr3_nt: TGTGCCAGCAGTTACCCGGGTCAGCCCCAGCATTTT; cdr3_aa: CASSYPGQPQHF
clone_size: NA; d_call: TRBD2; j_call: TRBJ2-4; v_call: TRBV10-3; cdr3_nt: TGTGCCATCAGTGAGTCCGCTAGCGGGAGTGACATTCAGTACTTC; cdr3_aa: CAISESASGSDIQYF
clone_size: NA; d_call: NA; j_call: TRBJ2-3; v_call: TRBV27; cdr3_nt: TGTGCCAGCAGTTTAAGTTGGGGCAGGACAGATACGCAGTATTTT; cdr3_aa: CASSLSWGRTDTQYF
clone_size: NA; d_call: TRBD1; j_call: TRBJ1-2; v_call: TRBV29-1; cdr3_nt: TGCAGCGCTAGGACAGGGAAGGGGGGCTACACCTTC; cdr3_aa: CSARTGKGGYTF
clone_size: once; d_call: TRBD1; j_call: TRBJ1-5; v_call: TRBV19; cdr3_nt: TGTGCCAGTAGGGAGGACAGGGGAGGAAGTCAGCCCCAGCATTTT; cdr3_aa: CASREDRGGSQPQHF
clone_size: NA; d_call: TRBD2; j_call: TRBJ2-7; v_call: TRBV9; cdr3_nt: TGTGCCAGCAGCGTGGGGACTAGGACCTACGAGCAGTACTTC; cdr3_aa: CASSVGTRTYEQYF